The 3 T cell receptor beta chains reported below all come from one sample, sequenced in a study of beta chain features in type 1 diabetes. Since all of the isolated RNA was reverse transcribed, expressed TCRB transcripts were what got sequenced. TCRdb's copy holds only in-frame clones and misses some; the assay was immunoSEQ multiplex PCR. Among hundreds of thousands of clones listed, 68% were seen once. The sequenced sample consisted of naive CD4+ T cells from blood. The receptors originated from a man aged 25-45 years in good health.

The chain's CDR3 is CASSQDAGGTYGYTF. The CDR3 DNA sequence: TGTGCCAGCAGCCAAGATGCAGGGGGCACCTATGGCTACACCTTC. The V call is TRBV4-2, the J call TRBJ1-2, with 8 bases identical to TRBD1. The CDR3 extends over 15 amino acids. CDR1 is LGHNA and CDR2 is YNFKEQ in the germline V gene. J lost 4 bases, V lost 0 bases, and 4 bases had no gene match.

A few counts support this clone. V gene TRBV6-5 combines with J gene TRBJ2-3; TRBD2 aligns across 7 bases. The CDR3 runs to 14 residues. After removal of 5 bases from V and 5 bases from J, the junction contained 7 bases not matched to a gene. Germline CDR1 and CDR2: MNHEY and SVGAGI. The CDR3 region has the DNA TGTGCCAGCAGTGAACGACTAGCCAGAGATACGCAGTATTTT. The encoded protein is CASSERLARDTQYF.

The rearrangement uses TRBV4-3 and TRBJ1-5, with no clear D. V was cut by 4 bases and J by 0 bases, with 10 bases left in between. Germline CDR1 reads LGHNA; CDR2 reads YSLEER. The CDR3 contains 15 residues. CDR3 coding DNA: TGCGCCAGCAGCCCACAGCTGTATAGCAATCAGCCCCAGCATTTT. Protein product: CASSPQLYSNQPQHF.